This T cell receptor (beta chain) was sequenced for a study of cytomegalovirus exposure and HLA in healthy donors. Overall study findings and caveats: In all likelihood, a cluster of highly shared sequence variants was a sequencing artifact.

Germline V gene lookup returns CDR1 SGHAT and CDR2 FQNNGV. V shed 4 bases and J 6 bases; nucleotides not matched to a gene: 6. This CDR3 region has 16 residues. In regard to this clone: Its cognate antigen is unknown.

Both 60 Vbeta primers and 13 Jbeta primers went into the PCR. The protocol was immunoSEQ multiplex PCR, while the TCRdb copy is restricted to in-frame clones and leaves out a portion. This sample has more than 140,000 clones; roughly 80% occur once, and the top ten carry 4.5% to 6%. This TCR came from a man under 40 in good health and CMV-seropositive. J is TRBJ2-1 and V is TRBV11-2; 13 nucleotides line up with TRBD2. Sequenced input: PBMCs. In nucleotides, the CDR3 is TGTGCCAGCAGCTCACTAGCGGGGGGGACCCTCAATGAGCAGTTCTTC. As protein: CASSSLAGGTLNEQFF. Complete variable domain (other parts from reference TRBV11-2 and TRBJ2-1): EAGVAQSPRYKIIEKRQSVAFWCNPISGHATLYWYQQILGQGPKLLIQFQNNGVVDDSQLPKDRFSAERLKGVDSTLKIQPAKLEDSAVYLCASSSLAGGTLNEQFFGPGTRLTVL.